The 30 T cell receptor beta chains presented below share a single source sample, sequenced in a study of OX40 agonist ivuxolimab in advanced cancers. Sequencing was performed with immunoSEQ multiplex PCR; in TCRdb, only in-frame clones are kept and a portion is missing. The table records under 85,000 clones, around 86% of them present only once. The sample was CD4+ or CD8+ T cells sorted from blood, taken in a trial of the OX40 agonist ivuxolimab. The receptors shown here come from an adult with an advanced solid tumor such as melanoma, head and neck, liver or kidney cancer.

V and J are TRBV15 and TRBJ2-1; 7 bases are shared with TRBD1. Per the germline V gene, CDR1 is LNHNV and CDR2 is YYDKDF (reference sequence). The V and J ends lost 3 bases and 3 bases, in that order; junction bases with no gene match: 8. This CDR3 has 16 amino acids. In nucleotides, the CDR3 is TGTGCCACCAGCAGCCCATTGGGACAGCTCTACAATGAGCAGTTCTTC. It translates to CATSSPLGQLYNEQFF.

The V gene is TRBV27, the J gene TRBJ2-7, with unresolved D. Per germline, CDR1 MNHEY and CDR2 SMNVEV (reference sequence). The CDR3 runs 15 residues. Trimming pared 5 bases from V and 3 bases from J, leaving 17 bases between. This CDR3 is CASSTWASVDYEQYF. The CDR3 DNA sequence: TGTGCCAGCAGTACCTGGGCTTCAGTGGACTACGAGCAGTACTTC.

This chain joins TRBV28 and TRBJ2-4; TRBD2 might be the D (5 bases). CDR1 and CDR2 (germline): MDHEN, SYDVKM. Trimming shortened V by 6 bases and J by 8 bases, and 8 bases separated the two germline ends. This CDR3 is built from 11 residues. The CDR3 sequence is CASSLRDIQYF. In DNA, the CDR3 is TGTGCCAGCAGCCTGAGGGACATTCAGTACTTC.

This clone was seen a handful of times. The chain joins TRBV19 to TRBJ1-2; D gene ambiguous. V lost 11 bases and J lost 8, with 15 bases in between. Germline V lookup: CDR1 LNHDA, CDR2 SQIVND (reference sequence). CDR3 length: 11 amino acids. This CDR3 reads CALGHLGGYTF. In nucleotides, the CDR3 is TGTGCCTTGGGCCACCTTGGCGGCTACACCTTC.

The chain is built from TRBV30 and TRBJ2-1; no definite D call. The ends were cut back, 1 base at V and 0 bases at J, with 10 bases in the middle. This CDR3 is 15 amino acids long. The V gene's germline CDR1 is GTSNPN and CDR2 SVGIG (reference sequence). CDR3 coding DNA: TGTGCCTGGAGTGGAGACGGCCTCTCCTACAATGAGCAGTTCTTC. Its protein is CAWSGDGLSYNEQFF.

The chain recombines TRBV5-1 with TRBJ2-5; D gene unclear. The CDR3 sequence is 14 residues long. The germline V gene has CDR1 SGHRS and CDR2 YFSETQ. V was pared by 0 bases and J by 1 base, with 7 bases between. The CDR3 sequence: CASSLGRFQETQYF. The CDR3 DNA sequence: TGCGCCAGCAGCTTGGGCAGGTTCCAAGAGACCCAGTACTTC.

The CDR3 region has the DNA TGTGCCAGCAGTACAGGGACCTCCTACAATGAGCAGTTCTTC. Encoded protein: CASSTGTSYNEQFF. V gene TRBV25-1 combines with J gene TRBJ2-1, with D tentatively TRBD1 (6 bases). CDR3 size: 14 residues. Germline V gene data show CDR1 as MGHDK and CDR2 as SYGVNS. V shed 5 bases and J shed 0 bases, with 8 bases lying between them.

The rearrangement links TRBV28 to TRBJ1-1; D not resolved. This CDR3 contains 17 residues. V lost 6 bases and J 0 bases, leaving 20 bases between the germline ends. Germline CDR1 and CDR2: MDHEN and SYDVKM. The DNA for the CDR3 is TGTGCCAGCAGAGCCCCGCAGGACGGGTTAATGAACACTGAAGCTTTCTTT. Translating gives CASRAPQDGLMNTEAFF.

This clone was seen only a few times. The rearrangement joins TRBV27 to TRBJ1-3; D uncertain. The CDR3 runs to 15 residues. Looked up from germline, CDR1 is MNHEY and CDR2 is SMNVEV (reference sequence). The ends were cut back, 5 bases at V and 0 bases at J, with 11 bases in the middle. CDR3 sequence (DNA): TGTGCCAGCAGTCCGGACGGCAGCTCTGGAAACACCATATATTTT. Protein product: CASSPDGSSGNTIYF.

The chain uses TRBV19 and TRBJ1-5; 7 nucleotides align to TRBD1. With 2 bases clipped from V and 5 bases from J, the junction kept 3 bases outside the gene matches. The V gene's germline CDR1 is LNHDA and CDR2 SQIVND (reference sequence). The CDR3 has 14 amino acids. The CDR3 sequence: CASSINRGDQPQHF. DNA of the CDR3: TGTGCCAGTAGTATAAACAGGGGAGATCAGCCCCAGCATTTT.

V is TRBV4-1 and J is TRBJ1-6, with TRBD1 matching 10 bases. The CDR3 consists of 15 residues. The V segment lost 5 bases and the J segment 8 bases; nucleotides outside the gene matches: 6. CDR1 is MGHRA, CDR2 YSYEKL, per germline. DNA of the CDR3: TGCGCCAGCAGCAGGACAGGGGGACTTTATTCACCCCTCCACTTT. This gives the protein CASSRTGGLYSPLHF.

V is TRBV6-5 and J is TRBJ1-3; no clear D gene. The V gene lost 6 bases and the J gene lost 0 bases, with 12 bases spanning the gap. Germline-derived CDR1 and CDR2 are MNHEY and SVGAGI. This CDR3 is 15 amino acids long. CDR3 protein: CASSRNRNSGNTIYF. The CDR3 region has the DNA TGTGCCAGCAGCCGTAATCGAAACTCTGGAAACACCATATATTTT.

CDR3 amino acids: CASSPGLAHIYEQFF. The CDR3 DNA reads TGCGCCAGCAGCCCCGGACTAGCCCACATATATGAGCAGTTCTTC. V and J are TRBV5-1 and TRBJ2-1, with 8 positions matching TRBD2. CDR3 length equals 15 residues. CDR1 and CDR2 (germline): SGHRS, YFSETQ. With V trimmed by 4 bases and J by 8 bases, 11 bases remained unmatched.

CDR3 in DNA: TGTGCCAGCAGCCCCCCTGATGGGCTCCAAGAGACCCAGTACTTC. Translating it yields CASSPPDGLQETQYF. The chain carries TRBV14 and TRBJ2-5; D is uncertain. Germline CDR1 reads SGHDN; CDR2 reads FVKESK. The CDR3 runs to 15 residues. Trimming stripped 4 bases from V and 1 base from J, with 13 bases between.

This chain joins TRBV5-4 and TRBJ2-2; either TRBD1 or TRBD2 may supply D (5 bases each). V lost 0 bases and J lost 5, with 17 bases in between. Looked up from germline, CDR1 is SGHNT and CDR2 is YYREEE (reference sequence). There are 17 residues in the CDR3. The DNA for the CDR3 is TGTGCCAGCAGCTTGGGAGGGTCGGCAGGGTATACCGGGGAGCTGTTTTTT. It encodes CASSLGGSAGYTGELFF.

The rearrangement uses TRBV11-2 and TRBJ1-1; D unresolved. This CDR3 has 17 amino acids. Germline CDR1 SGHAT, CDR2 FQNNGV. The ends were cut back, 5 bases at V and 0 bases at J, with 19 bases in the middle. For the CDR3, the DNA is TGTGCCAGCAGCCAACCGAGAGGGCTCCATATGAACACTGAAGCTTTCTTT. This sequence encodes CASSQPRGLHMNTEAFF.

CDR3 sequence: CASHDIRDRVTF. The CDR3 region has the DNA TGTGCCAGTCATGACATCCGGGACAGGGTAACCTTC. The rearrangement links TRBV19 to TRBJ1-2; TRBD1 matches at 9 bases. The V and J ends lost 8 bases and 14 bases, in that order; junction bases with no gene match: 12. Germline lookup yields CDR1 LNHDA and CDR2 SQIVND (reference sequence). This CDR3 spans 12 amino acids.

The V call is TRBV4-3, the J call TRBJ1-2; 7 bases match TRBD1. V dropped 3 bases and J dropped 0; count of bases not matched to a gene: 4. Germline values: CDR1 LGHNA, CDR2 YSLEER. The CDR3 covers 15 residues. CDR3 amino acids: CASSQGQTANYGYTF. The CDR3 DNA is TGCGCCAGCAGCCAGGGACAGACAGCTAACTATGGCTACACCTTC.

This chain connects TRBV6-1 to TRBJ2-7, with 13 bases that match TRBD2. CDR1 and CDR2 (germline): MNHNS, SASEGT. The trim removed 2 bases at V and 0 bases at J, leaving 7 bases unmatched. This CDR3 is built from 18 residues. The CDR3 region has the DNA TGTGCCAGCAGTGAATCGACTAGCGGGAGGCCGAGCTCCTACGAGCAGTACTTC. Amino acid sequence: CASSESTSGRPSSYEQYF.

This chain uses TRBV6-4 with TRBJ2-3, with TRBD1 identical over 7 bases. The CDR3 has 14 residues. Germline assignment: CDR1 MRHNA and CDR2 SNTAGT. V dropped 3 bases and J dropped 4; count of bases not matched to a gene: 4. The DNA of the CDR3 is TGTGCCAGCAGTGAACAGGGGAACGCAGATACGCAGTATTTT. Its translation: CASSEQGNADTQYF.

The chain is built from TRBV7-2 and TRBJ1-1; D is unresolved. Deletions cut 5 bases from V and 1 base from J, with 14 bases between. Per germline, CDR1 SGHTA and CDR2 FQGNSA. The CDR3 is made up of 15 amino acids. The CDR3 loop is CASSLMTVSNTEAFF. In nucleotides, the CDR3 is TGTGCCAGCAGCCTGATGACGGTCTCGAACACTGAAGCTTTCTTT.

This clone showed up just a few times. This chain links TRBV28 with TRBJ1-2; the D gene is possibly TRBD1 (6 bases). The V gene lost 6 bases and the J gene lost 3 bases, with 11 bases spanning the gap. This CDR3 contains 13 residues. CDR1 and CDR2 from the germline V gene are MDHEN and SYDVKM. CDR3 region: CASREGGDYGYTF. The CDR3 nucleotides are TGTGCCAGCAGGGAGGGGGGAGACTATGGCTACACCTTC.

This clone was recorded only once. CDR3 DNA sequence: TGTGCCAGCAGTGTCGGGACTAGTTTGCAGTTCTTC. Its protein product is CASSVGTSLQFF. The rearrangement uses TRBV25-1 and TRBJ2-1; 8 bases are shared with TRBD2. Germline trimming cut 4 bases from V and 12 bases from J; bases unmatched to any gene: 5. Germline CDR1 and CDR2: MGHDK and SYGVNS. The CDR3 sequence is 12 residues long.

This clone was seen only a few times. This chain connects TRBV2 to TRBJ2-1; tentative D call: TRBD1 (8 bases). The CDR3 covers 16 residues. V was shortened by 7 bases and J by 12 bases, with 28 bases between the two germline ends. Per the germline V gene, CDR1 is SNHLY and CDR2 is FYNNEI. Written as DNA, the CDR3 is TGTGCCAGCATGTTGAGGGTGACAGGGGATCGCGGGAGGCAGTTCTTC. This translates into CASMLRVTGDRGRQFF.

This clone was recorded only once. The genes are TRBV11-2 and TRBJ1-1; D not certain. CDR3 size: 14 residues. Germline V gene data show CDR1 as SGHAT and CDR2 as FQNNGV. V gave up 1 base and J gave up 0 bases, with 6 bases separating them. CDR3 region: CASSLGTLNTEAFF. Written as DNA, the CDR3 is TGTGCCAGCAGCTTAGGCACACTGAACACTGAAGCTTTCTTT.

V and J are TRBV11-2 and TRBJ1-2, with a possible D match to TRBD1 (5 bases). The CDR3 loop spans 14 amino acids. Trimming removed 4 bases from V and 8 bases from J, with 17 bases in between. The germline CDR1 and CDR2 sequences are SGHAT and FQNNGV. This CDR3 is CASSYLGDGGGYTF. CDR3 sequence (DNA): TGTGCCAGCAGCTACCTGGGGGACGGGGGAGGCTACACCTTC.

This clone was detected a few times. CDR3 loop: CASRRGTGEAKNIQYF. The CDR3 coding sequence is TGTGCCAGCAGACGAGGGACAGGGGAGGCCAAAAACATTCAGTACTTC. This chain joins TRBV27 and TRBJ2-4; TRBD1 matches at 10 bases. After removal of 6 bases from V and 1 base from J, the junction contained 6 bases not matched to a gene. The germline gives CDR1 MNHEY, CDR2 SMNVEV (reference sequence). The CDR3 is 16 residues long.

This clone came up once. The gene calls are TRBV25-1 and TRBJ2-7; D assignment may be TRBD1 or TRBD2 (6 bases each). Germline assignment: CDR1 MGHDK and CDR2 SYGVNS. The CDR3 consists of 15 residues. V lost 5 bases and J 1 base, leaving 15 bases between the germline ends. The chain's CDR3 is CASSRLGGQSYEQYF. The DNA for the CDR3 is TGTGCCAGCAGTCGATTGGGGGGACAATCCTACGAGCAGTACTTC.

This clone was seen only a few times. The CDR3 reads CASSPDRGYNSPLHF. CDR3 nucleotide sequence: TGTGCCAGCAGTCCGGACAGGGGTTATAATTCACCCCTCCACTTT. The V gene is TRBV2, the J gene TRBJ1-6, with TRBD1 identical over 9 bases. There are 15 residues in the CDR3. V shed 5 bases, J shed 4 bases, and the junction held 3 bases outside the gene matches. CDR1 is SNHLY and CDR2 is FYNNEI in the germline V gene.

The rearrangement links TRBV13 to TRBJ2-5; 11 bases align to TRBD2. The CDR3 is 17 amino acids. J was trimmed by 5 bases and V by 0 bases; bases with no gene match: 8. Looked up from germline, CDR1 is PRHDT and CDR2 is FYEKMQ (reference sequence). As DNA, the CDR3 is TGTGCCAGCAGCTTAGGAGGGCTAGCGGGAGGCAGGGAGACCCAGTACTTC. Translating gives CASSLGGLAGGRETQYF.